The 14 T cell receptor beta chains presented below share a single source sample, sequenced in a study of blood T cell repertoires in COVID-19. Some clones are missing from TCRdb's copy, which holds only in-frame ones; the method was immunoSEQ multiplex PCR. The table lists hundreds of thousands of clones, approximately 85% of them singletons. Sequenced input: PBMCs or T cells enriched from blood (not recorded which). These receptor sequences come from a woman between 45 and 60 years old who had recovered from COVID-19.

J is TRBJ1-2 and V is TRBV24-1; a possible D gene is TRBD1 (5 bases). V was shortened by 5 bases and J by 8 bases, with 20 bases between the two germline ends. Germline assignment: CDR1 KGHDR and CDR2 SFDVKD. This CDR3 region has 15 residues. The CDR3 reads CATSAPAGRGEGYTF. CDR3 coding DNA: TGTGCCACCAGTGCCCCCGCGGGGCGCGGAGAAGGCTACACCTTC.

This clone appeared a few times. V usage is TRBV5-4 and J usage is TRBJ2-1, with a possible D match to TRBD1 (6 bases). The CDR3 has 17 amino acids. Trimming removed 1 base at V and 6 bases at J, with 20 bases between. Germline V gene lookup returns CDR1 SGHNT and CDR2 YYREEE (reference sequence). The CDR3 nucleotides are TGTGCCAGCAGCTTGTCAGTTGCAGGGGATCCCCGCAATGAGCAGTTCTTC. Protein sequence: CASSLSVAGDPRNEQFF.

The gene calls are TRBV28 and TRBJ1-5; D possibly corresponds to TRBD1 (5 bases). Germline values: CDR1 MDHEN, CDR2 SYDVKM. V was trimmed by 6 bases and J by 6 bases, leaving 15 bases between them. The CDR3 is 14 amino acids. The CDR3 protein is CASSLSTGGQPQHF. For the CDR3, the DNA is TGTGCCAGCAGCCTCTCGACGGGGGGTCAGCCCCAGCATTTT. The full variable domain, with the rest looked up from reference TRBV28 and TRBJ1-5, is DVKVTQSSRYLVKRTGEKVFLECVQDMDHENMFWYRQDPGLGLRLIYFSYDVKMKEKGDIPEGYSVSREKKERFSLILESASTNQTSMYLCASSLSTGGQPQHFGDGTRLSIL.

The CDR3 nucleotides read TGCGCCAGCAGCTTCGTTACAGGCAAGGCCAACTATGGCTACACCTTC. Encoded protein: CASSFVTGKANYGYTF. This chain links TRBV5-1 with TRBJ1-2, with a weak D call TRBD1 (5 bases). Germline V CDR1 and CDR2: SGHRS, YFSETQ. The ends were cut back, 2 bases at V and 2 bases at J, with 16 bases in the middle. CDR3 length: 16 amino acids.

This chain joins TRBV18 and TRBJ1-5, with D perhaps TRBD1 (6 bases). V was clipped by 1 base and J by 11 bases, with 12 bases between them. The germline V gene encodes CDR1 KGHSH and CDR2 LQKENI. This CDR3 comprises 13 residues. The CDR3 sequence: CASSPQGDTAQHF. The CDR3 DNA reads as TGTGCCAGCTCACCACAGGGGGATACGGCCCAGCATTTT.

The chain carries TRBV4-3 and TRBJ2-7; no clear D. The CDR3 runs 13 residues. Trimming removed 1 base at V and 2 bases at J, with 6 bases between. The V gene's germline CDR1 is LGHNA and CDR2 YSLEER. The CDR3 reads CASSQGRAYEQYF. The CDR3 DNA is TGCGCCAGCAGCCAAGGACGGGCCTACGAGCAGTACTTC.

The chain has TRBV3-1 (or the pseudogene TRBV3-2) and TRBJ1-1, with D possibly being TRBD1 (6 bases). This CDR3 spans 15 amino acids. Trimming took off 1 base at V and 3 bases at J, with 12 bases between the two ends. CDR1 is LGHDT and CDR2 is YNNKEL in the germline V gene (reference sequence). CDR3 amino acids: CASSQGGGKDTEAFF. CDR3 coding DNA: TGTGCCAGCAGCCAAGGAGGGGGAAAGGACACTGAAGCTTTCTTT.

The chain combines TRBV7-9 with TRBJ1-2, with 8 positions matching TRBD1. Germline CDR1 and CDR2: SEHNR and FQNEAQ (reference sequence). V lost 1 base, J lost 8 bases, and 3 bases stayed unmatched. The CDR3 is 13 residues long. The chain's CDR3 is CASSLGTGRGYTF. The CDR3 nucleotides are TGTGCCAGCAGCTTAGGGACAGGGCGAGGCTACACCTTC.

The chain uses TRBV27 and TRBJ2-7, with TRBD2 matching over 15 bases. This CDR3 comprises 17 residues. The ends lost 5 bases at V and 2 bases at J; junction bases unmatched: 7. The V gene's germline CDR1 is MNHEY and CDR2 SMNVEV (reference sequence). This CDR3 is CASSHTGTSGGPYEQYF. The CDR3 DNA follows: TGTGCCAGCAGTCACACCGGGACTAGCGGGGGGCCCTACGAGCAGTACTTC.

The genes are TRBV3-1 (or the pseudogene TRBV3-2) and TRBJ2-7; 7 bases agree with TRBD1. Germline V lookup: CDR1 LGHDT, CDR2 YNNKEL (reference sequence). The CDR3 runs 14 residues. Trimming took 0 bases from V and 7 from J; bases not matched to a gene: 6. The CDR3 DNA reads as TGTGCCAGCAGCCAAGATGAGGGGGCCGGGGAGCAGTACTTC. It specifies CASSQDEGAGEQYF.

The chain couples TRBV19 to TRBJ2-1; a possible D gene is TRBD2 (5 bases). Trimming took 5 bases from V and 7 from J, leaving 12 bases between them. Germline assignment: CDR1 LNHDA and CDR2 SQIVND (reference sequence). The CDR3 has 13 amino acids. The CDR3 reads CASSHWRGNEQFF. As DNA, the CDR3 is TGTGCCAGTAGTCATTGGCGAGGGAATGAGCAGTTCTTC. The whole variable domain, remainder taken from reference TRBV19 and TRBJ2-1, is DGGITQSPKYLFRKEGQNVTLSCEQNLNHDAMYWYRQDPGQGLRLIYYSQIVNDFQKGDIAEGYSVSREKKESFPLTVTSAQKNPTAFYLCASSHWRGNEQFFGPGTRLTVL.

The chain recombines TRBV7-2 with TRBJ2-1; possibly TRBD2 for D (6 bases). CDR1 and CDR2 from the germline V gene are SGHTA and FQGNSA. V lost 6 bases and J lost 8, with 17 bases in between. The CDR3 is made up of 14 amino acids. CDR3: CASRRTTSFDEQFF. CDR3 in DNA: TGTGCCAGCAGACGTACGACTAGTTTCGATGAGCAGTTCTTC.

The genes are TRBV5-1 and TRBJ2-5; 12 bases match TRBD1. V shed 5 bases, J shed 5 bases, and the junction held 10 bases outside the gene matches. Germline CDR1 and CDR2: SGHRS and YFSETQ. CDR3 length: 16 amino acids. In DNA, the CDR3 is TGCGCCAGCAGGGGGATCGGGACAGGGGGCCGGGAGACCCAGTACTTC. Translated, it gives CASRGIGTGGRETQYF.

V and J are TRBV19 and TRBJ2-5; weak D call: TRBD1 (6 bases). Germline V lookup: CDR1 LNHDA, CDR2 SQIVND (reference sequence). The CDR3 length is 14 residues. V was trimmed by 5 bases and J by 4 bases, leaving 14 bases between them. The DNA for the CDR3 is TGTGCCAGTAGTGGCCAGGGGACGGGAGAGACCCAGTACTTC. Translating gives CASSGQGTGETQYF.